The next 30 T cell receptor beta chains were all read from a single sample in a study of cytomegalovirus exposure and HLA in healthy donors. In the PCR, 60 Vbeta and 13 Jbeta primers were used. The data were produced by immunoSEQ multiplex PCR, yet TCRdb's version contains in-frame clones alone and is incomplete. Here the sample spans around 130,000 clones, roughly 75% being singletons. The source material was PBMCs. Receptors originate from a man in his thirties or forties in good health and CMV-seronegative.

J is TRBJ1-4 and V is TRBV19; possible D gene TRBD1, 5 bases. The CDR3 has 15 residues. The V end was cut by 8 bases, the J end by 0 bases, with 13 bases between. Germline lookup yields CDR1 LNHDA and CDR2 SQIVND (reference sequence). The CDR3 loop is CASGSIQATNEKLFF. Here the CDR3 DNA reads TGTGCCAGTGGCTCGATACAGGCAACTAATGAAAAACTGTTTTTT. Using reference TRBV19 and TRBJ1-4 for the parts outside the CDR3, the full variable domain is DGGITQSPKYLFRKEGQNVTLSCEQNLNHDAMYWYRQDPGQGLRLIYYSQIVNDFQKGDIAEGYSVSREKKESFPLTVTSAQKNPTAFYLCASGSIQATNEKLFFGSGTQLSVL.

With regard to this clone: Since no conserved phenylalanine or tryptophan closes the CDR3, a read error is the likely cause. The genes are TRBV5-7 and TRBJ1-5; D perhaps matches TRBD1 (5 bases). TRBV5-7 is assigned to the ORF class and has an uncertain function. Trimming took 0 bases from V and 0 from J, leaving 16 bases between them. CDR3 size: 18 residues. In DNA, the CDR3 is TGTGCCAGCAGCTTGGCGGGCCGGAAACAGGATAGCAATCAGCCCCAGCATCTT. Residues: CASSLAGRKQDSNQPQHL.

J is TRBJ2-7 and V is TRBV5-6; 7 bases fit TRBD1. The germline CDR1 and CDR2 sequences are SGHDT and YYEEEE. Trimming at V came to 0 bases and at J to 4 bases, leaving 1 base not matched to a gene. The CDR3 runs to 13 residues. CDR3 in amino acids: CASSLDRGYEQYF. The CDR3, as DNA: TGTGCCAGCAGCTTGGACAGGGGTTACGAGCAGTACTTC.

This chain links TRBV29-1 with TRBJ2-7, with 8 positions matching TRBD1. CDR3 length equals 13 residues. V was clipped by 5 bases and J by 3 bases; unmatched bases: 6. Germline CDR1 SQVTM, CDR2 ANQGSEA. This CDR3 reads CSVTGQGHYEQYF. DNA of the CDR3: TGCAGCGTTACCGGACAGGGTCACTACGAGCAGTACTTC.

The J gene is TRBJ2-3, the V gene TRBV10-3, with TRBD2 matching 8 bases. Germline CDR1 reads ENHRY; CDR2 reads SYGVKD. The CDR3 is 16 amino acids. The J segment lost 1 base and the V segment lost 0 bases, leaving 3 bases of the junction unmatched. The CDR3 reads CAISESTGGGTDTQYF. The CDR3 bases are TGTGCCATCAGTGAGTCGACGGGAGGGGGCACAGATACGCAGTATTTT.

The V call is TRBV6-1, the J call TRBJ2-2; D unclear. Germline CDR1 is MNHNS and CDR2 is SASEGT. This CDR3 has 13 residues. Between the trimmed V and J ends, which lost 7 bases and 4 bases, there was a span of 10 bases. The DNA of the CDR3 is TGTGCCAGCATCCCAACGGGCACCGGGGAGCTGTTTTTT. It encodes CASIPTGTGELFF.

In this sample, this clone turned up a few times. This sequence joins TRBV18 and TRBJ2-7; 8 nucleotides align to TRBD1. This CDR3 has 14 amino acids. Germline CDR1 KGHSH, CDR2 LQKENI. Germline trimming cut 6 bases from V and 2 bases from J; bases unmatched to any gene: 6. CDR3 region: CASSWDRPTYEQYF. The CDR3 DNA follows: TGTGCCAGCTCGTGGGACAGGCCCACCTACGAGCAGTACTTC.

This clone was picked up a small number of times. The CDR3 DNA follows: TGCGCCAGCAGCCAAAGCCCCCTGAGCTCCTACAATGAGCAGTTCTTC. It translates to CASSQSPLSSYNEQFF. The V call is TRBV4-1, the J call TRBJ2-1; D is undetermined. The germline CDR1 and CDR2 sequences are MGHRA and YSYEKL. CDR3 length: 16 amino acids. Trimming stripped 2 bases from V and 0 bases from J, with 11 bases between.

This chain connects TRBV5-4 to TRBJ2-1; 13 bases match TRBD2. Germline V gives CDR1 SGHNT, CDR2 YYREEE (reference sequence). V was clipped by 7 bases and J by 8 bases; unmatched bases: 21. This CDR3 has 19 amino acids. CDR3 sequence: CASGNLLDRTSGSGDEQFF. The CDR3 DNA follows: TGTGCCAGCGGAAACCTCTTGGACAGGACTAGCGGGAGCGGGGATGAGCAGTTCTTC.

This clone was seen repeatedly, ten times or more. The chain carries TRBV2 and TRBJ1-5, with no clear D. This CDR3 spans 13 amino acids. Germline assignment: CDR1 SNHLY and CDR2 FYNNEI. Trimming pared 8 bases from V and 0 bases from J, leaving 8 bases between. CDR3 in amino acids: CASQEGSNQPQHF. The CDR3 DNA reads as TGTGCCAGCCAGGAGGGTAGCAATCAGCCCCAGCATTTT.

The rearrangement links TRBV28 to TRBJ1-4; D uncertain. V lost 5 bases to trimming and J lost 4 bases, with 14 bases between them. This CDR3 has 15 amino acids. The germline V gene encodes CDR1 MDHEN and CDR2 SYDVKM. The CDR3 DNA reads as TGTGCCAGCAGTGGCCTGGGCGGGCTTAATGAAAAACTGTTTTTT. This codes for CASSGLGGLNEKLFF. Combining the CDR3 with reference TRBV28 and TRBJ1-4 gives the whole variable domain DVKVTQSSRYLVKRTGEKVFLECVQDMDHENMFWYRQDPGLGLRLIYFSYDVKMKEKGDIPEGYSVSREKKERFSLILESASTNQTSMYLCASSGLGGLNEKLFFGSGTQLSVL.

The chain links TRBV7-9 to TRBJ1-1, with a tentative D call TRBD1 (5 bases). Trimming stripped 5 bases from V and 4 bases from J, with 11 bases between. From germline, CDR1 is SEHNR and CDR2 FQNEAQ (reference sequence). CDR3 size: 13 residues. This CDR3 is CASSKGPGTEAFF. The CDR3 nucleotides read TGTGCCAGCAGCAAGGGGCCGGGCACTGAAGCTTTCTTT.

This clone was seen a single time. The chain carries TRBV6-1 and TRBJ1-5; possible D gene TRBD1, 6 bases. The CDR3 spans 13 residues. Germline V CDR1 and CDR2: MNHNS, SASEGT. V was cut by 3 bases and J by 6 bases, with 9 bases left in between. The CDR3 DNA sequence: TGTGCCAGCAGTGATGGGGGGGCTCAGCCCCAGCATTTT. Protein product: CASSDGGAQPQHF.

This clone was picked up one time. The chain recombines TRBV6-6 with TRBJ1-1, with D hard to call. V was trimmed by 8 bases and J by 4 bases, leaving 8 bases between them. The CDR3 consists of 11 residues. The germline gives CDR1 MNHNY, CDR2 SVGAGI (reference sequence). This CDR3 is CASSPGTEAFF. In DNA form, the CDR3 reads TGTGCCAGCTCCCCGGGCACTGAAGCTTTCTTT.

This clone has a single count. The chain joins TRBV19 to TRBJ2-7, with 11 bases aligning to TRBD2. J lost 3 bases, V lost 7 bases, and 11 bases had no gene match. Per germline, CDR1 LNHDA and CDR2 SQIVND (reference sequence). CDR3 length equals 16 residues. CDR3 coding DNA: TGTGCCAGTACCCTTAGCGGGAGGGCTTCAGGCTACGAGCAGTACTTC. Translation gives CASTLSGRASGYEQYF. The full variable domain, in which reference TRBV19 and TRBJ2-7 provide the parts outside the CDR3, is DGGITQSPKYLFRKEGQNVTLSCEQNLNHDAMYWYRQDPGQGLRLIYYSQIVNDFQKGDIAEGYSVSREKKESFPLTVTSAQKNPTAFYLCASTLSGRASGYEQYFGPGTRLTVT.

This chain uses TRBV5-1 with TRBJ2-2, with 7 bases aligning to TRBD1. In germline, CDR1 is SGHRS, CDR2 YFSETQ. The ends lost 3 bases at V and 6 bases at J; junction bases unmatched: 11. The CDR3 loop spans 16 amino acids. CDR3 nucleotides: TGCGCCAGCAGCTCACAACACCAGGGGGTAGCCGGGGAGCTGTTTTTT. This encodes CASSSQHQGVAGELFF.

This chain uses TRBV28 with TRBJ2-4, with 8 positions matching TRBD2. The CDR3 length is 15 residues. The trim removed 7 bases at V and 4 bases at J, leaving 9 bases unmatched. Germline V gene data show CDR1 as MDHEN and CDR2 as SYDVKM. This chain's CDR3 is CASKRLAGSKNIQYF. The CDR3 DNA sequence: TGTGCCAGCAAGAGGCTAGCGGGTTCAAAAAACATTCAGTACTTC.

CDR3 residues: CASSPTTGGTEAFF. The CDR3, as DNA: TGTGCCAGTAGTCCCACGACAGGGGGCACTGAAGCTTTCTTT. The gene calls are TRBV19 and TRBJ1-1, with TRBD1 matching 9 bases. CDR3 size: 14 residues. J lost 4 bases, V lost 5 bases, and 5 bases had no gene match. Germline lookup yields CDR1 LNHDA and CDR2 SQIVND (reference sequence).

This chain uses TRBV6-1 with TRBJ2-7; D is unresolved. V dropped 1 base and J dropped 3 bases, with 10 bases sitting between them. The CDR3 spans 14 residues. Germline V gene sequence: CDR1 MNHNS, CDR2 SASEGT. CDR3 in DNA: TGTGCCAGCAGTGAAGAAGGCAGGTTCTACGAGCAGTACTTC. This sequence encodes CASSEEGRFYEQYF.

The chain carries TRBV5-1 and TRBJ2-1; D may be TRBD2 (5 bases). CDR1 and CDR2 from the germline V gene are SGHRS and YFSETQ. Trimming stripped 4 bases from V and 1 base from J, with 12 bases between. This CDR3 comprises 15 residues. Written as DNA, the CDR3 is TGCGCCAGCAGCGGTTCTCCGGGGTCCTACAATGAGCAGTTCTTC. Translation: CASSGSPGSYNEQFF.

The chain uses TRBV5-1 and TRBJ1-3; no clear D gene. The germline V and J ends were trimmed by 0 bases and 3 bases, with 7 bases remaining between them. CDR1 and CDR2 from the germline V gene are SGHRS and YFSETQ. The CDR3 length is 14 residues. CDR3 sequence: CASSLGAGGNTIYF. The CDR3 nucleotides read TGCGCCAGCAGCTTGGGGGCAGGTGGAAACACCATATATTTT.

The gene calls are TRBV6-1 and TRBJ2-5; 7 bases are a match to TRBD2. The CDR3 totals 15 residues. Germline CDR1 reads MNHNS; CDR2 reads SASEGT. Trimming at V came to 6 bases and at J to 4 bases, leaving 11 bases not matched to a gene. For the CDR3, the DNA is TGTGCCAGCAGAAGGACTAGGCCCTTGTTAGAGACCCAGTACTTC. This translates into CASRRTRPLLETQYF.

The chain combines TRBV5-4 with TRBJ1-2; weak D call: TRBD1 (6 bases). Per germline, CDR1 SGHNT and CDR2 YYREEE (reference sequence). The CDR3 consists of 14 residues. V lost 2 bases and J lost 5, with 13 bases in between. The CDR3 here is CASSFTGSAYGYTF. The CDR3, as DNA: TGTGCCAGCAGCTTTACAGGGTCGGCGTATGGCTACACCTTC.

This clone has a single count. This chain links TRBV5-4 with TRBJ2-1; TRBD2 aligns across 10 bases. Trimming at V came to 4 bases and at J to 7 bases, leaving 8 bases not matched to a gene. This CDR3 spans 15 amino acids. In germline, CDR1 is SGHNT, CDR2 YYREEE (reference sequence). CDR3 in DNA: TGTGCCAGCAGCGAGCTAGCGGGGGCAGGGAATGAGCAGTTCTTC. It specifies CASSELAGAGNEQFF.

The CDR3 nucleotides are TGTGCCAGCATTTCTCCGGGACAGGGGTATAACGGGGAGCTGTTTTTT. Translated: CASISPGQGYNGELFF. V is TRBV28 and J is TRBJ2-2; 10 bases agree with TRBD1. Germline V gene sequence: CDR1 MDHEN, CDR2 SYDVKM. J gave up 7 bases and V 7 bases, and 12 bases lay outside the gene matches. The CDR3 loop spans 16 amino acids.

This clone turned up a few times. The junction departs from germline at one end; a sequencing error may be responsible. The chain has TRBV6-4 and TRBJ2-1; 9 bases align to TRBD1. Per germline, CDR1 MRHNA and CDR2 SNTAGT. The CDR3 runs 11 residues. The CDR3 loop reads CASSPGTGCIF. The CDR3 bases are TGTGCCAGCAGTCCCGGGACAGGGTGTATCTTC.

V and J are TRBV7-2 and TRBJ2-1; tentatively, D is TRBD2 (5 bases). Germline V gives CDR1 SGHTA, CDR2 FQGNSA. V gave up 2 bases and J gave up 8 bases, with 22 bases separating them. The CDR3 spans 17 residues. CDR3 protein: CASSLFLGERNIDEQFF. In nucleotides, the CDR3 is TGTGCCAGCAGCTTATTCCTGGGAGAAAGGAATATCGATGAGCAGTTCTTC. Looking up the rest from reference TRBV7-2 and TRBJ2-1 gives the full variable domain: GAGVSQSPSNKVTEKGKDVELRCDPISGHTALYWYRQSLGQGLEFLIYFQGNSAPDKSGLPSDRFSAERTGGSVSTLTIQRTQQEDSAVYLCASSLFLGERNIDEQFFGPGTRLTVL.

V and J are TRBV4-1 and TRBJ1-5, with a weak D call TRBD1 (5 bases). The germline gives CDR1 MGHRA, CDR2 YSYEKL. This CDR3 is built from 13 residues. V gave up 4 bases and J gave up 6 bases, with 10 bases separating them. CDR3 DNA sequence: TGCGCCAGCAGCCCGGAGGGGAGTCAGCCCCAGCATTTT. Its translation is CASSPEGSQPQHF.

The chain has TRBV28 and TRBJ2-7; TRBD1 matches 9 bases. This CDR3 region has 14 residues. Germline V gene lookup returns CDR1 MDHEN and CDR2 SYDVKM. After removal of 5 bases from V and 3 bases from J, the junction contained 5 bases not matched to a gene. DNA of the CDR3: TGTGCCAGCAGTCCCGGGACAGGGATCTACGAGCAGTACTTC. Its protein product is CASSPGTGIYEQYF.

V is TRBV29-1 and J is TRBJ1-2, with 7 bases fitting TRBD1. Germline-derived CDR1 and CDR2 are SQVTM and ANQGSEA. The CDR3 loop spans 12 amino acids. V shed 5 bases, J shed 3 bases, and the junction held 3 bases outside the gene matches. DNA of the CDR3: TGCAGCGTTCTCCAGGGGGACTATGGCTACACCTTC. Its protein is CSVLQGDYGYTF.